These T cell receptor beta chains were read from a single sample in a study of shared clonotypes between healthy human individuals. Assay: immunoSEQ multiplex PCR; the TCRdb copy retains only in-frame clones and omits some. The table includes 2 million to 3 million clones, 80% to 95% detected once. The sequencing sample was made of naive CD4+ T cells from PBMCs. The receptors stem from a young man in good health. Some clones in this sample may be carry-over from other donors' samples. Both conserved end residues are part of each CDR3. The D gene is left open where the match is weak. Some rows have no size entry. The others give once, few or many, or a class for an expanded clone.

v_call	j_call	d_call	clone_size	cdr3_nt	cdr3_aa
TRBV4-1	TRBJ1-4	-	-	TGCGCCAGCAGCCCGGGACCGGCCACGAAGCTGTTTTTT	CASSPGPATKLFF
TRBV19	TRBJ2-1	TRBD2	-	TGTGCCAGTACCTCACTAGCGGGAGGGTACAATGAGCAGTTCTTC	CASTSLAGGYNEQFF
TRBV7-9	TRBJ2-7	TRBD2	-	TGTGCCAGCAGTCTCCCCCGGGCGGGAGGGTATTACGAGCAGTACTTC	CASSLPRAGGYYEQYF
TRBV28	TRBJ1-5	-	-	TGTGCCAGCAGTCGGGACCTGACAAGTCAGCCCCAGCATTTT	CASSRDLTSQPQHF
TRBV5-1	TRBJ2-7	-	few	TGCGCCAGCAGCTTGGAAGACAGTTACTACGAGCAGTACTTC	CASSLEDSYYEQYF
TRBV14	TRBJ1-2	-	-	TGTGCCAGCAGCCCGCGTCTTGACGGAAACTATGGCTACACCTTC	CASSPRLDGNYGYTF
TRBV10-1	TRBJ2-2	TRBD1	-	TGCGCCAGCAGTGAGTCGGCCCCAAACAGGGGGCTCCGGACCGGGGAGCTGTTTTTT	CASSESAPNRGLRTGELFF
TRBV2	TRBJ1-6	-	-	TGTGCCAGCAGGAAATTACAGGGAGGTAATTCACCCCTCCACTTT	CASRKLQGGNSPLHF
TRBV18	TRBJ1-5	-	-	TGTGCCAGCTCACCACTTGTATCCCAGCCCCAGCATTTT	CASSPLVSQPQHF
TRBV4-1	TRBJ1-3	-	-	TGCGCCAGCAGCCAAGGGGACTGGGTAGGGGCTGGAAACACCATATATTTT	CASSQGDWVGAGNTIYF
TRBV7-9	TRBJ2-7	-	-	TGTGCCAGCAGCTTACGCTTGGGGCAGTACTTC	CASSLRLGQYF
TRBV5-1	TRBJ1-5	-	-	TGCGCCAGCGCGCCGGACAGTCCCAATCAGCCCCAGCATTTT	CASAPDSPNQPQHF
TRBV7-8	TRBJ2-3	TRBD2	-	TGTGCCAGCAGCCGTAAGCGGGAGTTGGGTACAGATACGCAGTATTTT	CASSRKRELGTDTQYF
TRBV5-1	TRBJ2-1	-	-	TGCGCCAGCAAGCCGGTGGCTAGCAGCAACAATGAGCAGTTCTTC	CASKPVASSNNEQFF
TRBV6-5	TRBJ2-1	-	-	TGTGCCAGCGGCACTAGTCTTAACAATGAGCAGTTCTTC	CASGTSLNNEQFF
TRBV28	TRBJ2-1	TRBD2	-	TGTGCCAGCAGTTCCTTAGCGGGAGGCCCCTACAATGAGCAGTTCTTC	CASSSLAGGPYNEQFF
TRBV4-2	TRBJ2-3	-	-	TGTGCCAGCAGCCAAGAGGCGGCCTCGGCAGATACGCAGTATTTT	CASSQEAASADTQYF
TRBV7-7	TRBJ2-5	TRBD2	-	TGTGCCAGCAGTCCCGGGACTAGCGGAGAGACCCAGTACTTC	CASSPGTSGETQYF
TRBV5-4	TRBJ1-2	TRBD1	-	TGTGCCAGCAGCTTGGGGACAGGGAACTATGGCTACACCTTC	CASSLGTGNYGYTF
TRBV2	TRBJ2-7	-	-	TGTGCCAGCAGTGAAATCCCATCCTACGAGCAGTACTTC	CASSEIPSYEQYF
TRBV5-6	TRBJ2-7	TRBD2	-	TGTGCCAGCAGCTTGGGGAGCGGGAGGTACGAGCAGTACTTC	CASSLGSGRYEQYF
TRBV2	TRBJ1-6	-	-	TGTGCCAGCAGCCGGGGACGGAGCTCCTATAATTCACCCCTCCACTTT	CASSRGRSSYNSPLHF
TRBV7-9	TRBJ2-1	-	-	TGTGCCAGCAGCTCCAAGAGGTTGACTGAGCAGTTCTTC	CASSSKRLTEQFF
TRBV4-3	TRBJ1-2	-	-	TGCGCCAGCAGCCAAGTCCCGCTGGGCCCCTATGGCTACACCTTC	CASSQVPLGPYGYTF
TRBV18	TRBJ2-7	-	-	TGTGCCAGCTCACCGGGGACAAATTCCTACGAGCAGTACTTC	CASSPGTNSYEQYF
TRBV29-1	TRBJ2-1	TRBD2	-	TGCAGCGTTGTATGGGGTCGGTTAGTGGTATCGGGACTAGGTCTAGGTGAGCAGTTCTTC	CSVVWGRLVVSGLGLGEQFF
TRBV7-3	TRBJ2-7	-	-	TGTGCCAGCAGCTTATTAGGGGGTTACGAGCAGTACTTC	CASSLLGGYEQYF
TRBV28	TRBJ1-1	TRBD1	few	TGTGCCAGCAGTTACCGGGACAGGGTTACTGAAGCTTTCTTT	CASSYRDRVTEAFF
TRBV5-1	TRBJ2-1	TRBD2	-	TGCGCCAGCAGCTTGGTAGCGGGAACGGGCAATGAGCAGTTCTTC	CASSLVAGTGNEQFF
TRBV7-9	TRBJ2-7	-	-	TGTGCCAGCAGCCTTGACAGGTTCCTAACCTACGAGCAGTACTTC	CASSLDRFLTYEQYF
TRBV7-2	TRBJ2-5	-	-	TGTGCCAGCAGCTTAGTAGGGGCTACCCAAGAGACCCAGTACTTC	CASSLVGATQETQYF
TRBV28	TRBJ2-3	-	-	TGTGCCAGCAGTCGTCCACCCTCGGGGGGCACAGATACGCAGTATTTT	CASSRPPSGGTDTQYF
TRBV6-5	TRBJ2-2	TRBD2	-	TGTGCCAGCAGAGGGAGGGTGCCCACCGGGGAGCTGTTTTTT	CASRGRVPTGELFF